The entry that follows covers one TCR beta chain sequence. The length of the CDR3 is 11 residues. Between the trimmed V and J ends, which lost 11 bases and 1 base, there was a span of 8 bases. The germline V gene has CDR1 SNHLY and CDR2 FYNNEI. The protocol was immunoSEQ multiplex PCR, while the TCRdb copy is restricted to in-frame clones and leaves out a portion. This table has 13,000 to 15,000 clones, roughly nine tenths appearing once. The data were taken from a study of monozygotic twins with cystic fibrosis. Sequencing input: blood. This clonotype originated in a boy aged 5-17 years with cystic fibrosis. The chain links TRBV2 to TRBJ1-2; D unclear. The CDR3 sequence: CASAVNYGYTF. DNA of the CDR3: TGTGCCTCGGCGGTTAACTATGGCTACACCTTC.